This T cell receptor beta chain was retrieved from a study of read filtering for tumor transcriptome and immune sequencing. For the study at large: RNA-seq yielded only about 85 to 1273 TCR reads, IR-seq about 4 to 10.27 million.

Whole-study results and caveats: About four fifths of IR-seq clonotypes had a single read, yet these held around 3.3% of reads.

This library used around 400 ng RNA and molecular barcoded adaptors spanning alpha/delta and beta/gamma chains. TCRdb processed the reads anew with MiXCR; each CDR3 protein has one entry. The profile covers about 25,000 distinct CDR3 sequences, with approximately 23% appearing a single time and about 51% taken by the ten largest. Bone marrow was sampled from every patient at the time of active disease. This CDR3 has 15 residues. The junction had 10 bases not matched to a gene; V was cut back by 8 bases and J by 5 bases. Germline CDR1 and CDR2: MNHEY and SVGEGT. This clonotype appeared many times. Its specificity is not known.

This TCR was recovered from a donor at least 40 years old with multiple myeloma. Sample: a population of CD138-negative cells sorted from bone marrow. This sequence joins TRBV6-2 or TRBV6-3 and TRBJ1-1; the match to TRBD1 covers 11 bases. DNA for the CDR3: TGTGCCAGCGCTAGGACAGGGGGCTTATGGACTGAAGCTTTCTTT. This codes for CASARTGGLWTEAFF.